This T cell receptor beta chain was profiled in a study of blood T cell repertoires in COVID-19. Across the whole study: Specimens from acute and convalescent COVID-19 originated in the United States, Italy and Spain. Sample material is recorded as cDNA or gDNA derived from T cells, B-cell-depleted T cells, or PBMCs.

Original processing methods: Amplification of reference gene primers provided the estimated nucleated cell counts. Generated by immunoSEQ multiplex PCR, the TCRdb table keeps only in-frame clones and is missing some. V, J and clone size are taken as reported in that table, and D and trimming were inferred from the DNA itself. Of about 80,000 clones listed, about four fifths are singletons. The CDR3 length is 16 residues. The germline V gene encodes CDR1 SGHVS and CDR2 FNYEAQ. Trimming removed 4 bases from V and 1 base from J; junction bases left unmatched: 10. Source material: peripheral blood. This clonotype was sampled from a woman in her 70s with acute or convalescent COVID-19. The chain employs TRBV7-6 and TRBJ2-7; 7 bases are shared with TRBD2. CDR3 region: CASSSDGGLTSYEQYF. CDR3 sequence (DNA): TGTGCCAGCAGCTCGGACGGGGGGTTAACGTCCTACGAGCAGTACTTC.